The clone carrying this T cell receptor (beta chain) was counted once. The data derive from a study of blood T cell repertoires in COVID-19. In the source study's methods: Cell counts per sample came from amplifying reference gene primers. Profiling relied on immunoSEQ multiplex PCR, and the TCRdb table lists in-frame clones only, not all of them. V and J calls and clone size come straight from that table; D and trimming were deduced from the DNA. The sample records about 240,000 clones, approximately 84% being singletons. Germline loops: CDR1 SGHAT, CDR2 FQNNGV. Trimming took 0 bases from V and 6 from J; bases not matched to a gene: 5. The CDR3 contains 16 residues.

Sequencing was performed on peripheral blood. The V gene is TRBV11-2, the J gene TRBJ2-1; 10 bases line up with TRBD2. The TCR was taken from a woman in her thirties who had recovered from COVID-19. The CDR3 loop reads CASSLDVASGGNEQFF. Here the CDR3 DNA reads TGTGCCAGCAGCTTAGATGTGGCTAGCGGGGGCAATGAGCAGTTCTTC.